This T cell receptor beta chain was sequenced for a study of blood T cells in healthy people across ages. Trimming cost V 6 bases and J 2 bases; bases outside gene matches: 6. From germline, CDR1 is SGHTA and CDR2 FQGNSA. CDR3 length equals 14 residues. This clonotype was observed a handful of times. The antigen is not known. Regarding the study as a whole: When one million T cells were used, diversity estimates were thought to be underestimates.

The authors ran a second PCR of 7 to 11 cycles using a sample-barcoded 5' primer and a J-beta primer mix. TCRdb called the 5' RACE reads again in MiXCR, with one record for every CDR3 protein. Among about 730,000 distinct CDR3 sequences listed, 35% to 45% were seen once. Peripheral blood was drawn, ten milliliters per donor. The TCR comes from a woman in her fifties or sixties in good health. The sequencing input was blood. This rearrangement joins TRBV7-2 to TRBJ1-2; 7 positions agree with TRBD1. The CDR3 region has the DNA TGTGCCAGCAGTCCCGACAGGGACAACTATGGCTACACCTTC. Its protein product is CASSPDRDNYGYTF.